This T cell receptor (beta chain) was documented in a study of blood T cell repertoires in COVID-19 (dated by TCRdb to 2018 to 2020). About the study as a whole: Collaborator samples came from the United States, Italy and Spain and covered acute and convalescent phases of COVID-19. The prospective study material was composed of cDNA or gDNA derived from T cells, B-cell-depleted T cells, or PBMCs. A freely available public database, intended as a resource for researchers studying the immune response to SARS-CoV-2, is where the repertoires were released. Where available, HLA class I and class II types were taken from metadata supplied by the sample provider and were not determined by assay-based typing. A de-identified subject ID, COVID-19 status, age in years and sex were almost always included in the sample metadata. Subjects who had been exposed to COVID-19, were actively infected with it, or had recovered from it provided the deeply sampled blood TCRbeta repertoires that made up the dataset. The samples were drawn from the first 160 participants of the ongoing ImmuneRACE study and from 1,254 subjects provided by 6 global collaborators.

With regard to this clone: No antigen is known for it. No much larger clonotype is one base removed from it; base qualities were not supplied.

On the study overall, not on this receptor specifically: How much clinical and demographic metadata was included differed by source and by participant, and the metadata was provided uncurated.

Each collaborating institution followed its own protocols to collect whole blood in K2EDTA tubes. Collaborator samples were shipped for TCRbeta analysis as frozen whole blood, isolated PBMCs, or DNA extracted from either sample type. TCRbeta CDR3 regions were amplified from genomic DNA by means of the immunoSEQ Assay, a bias-controlled multiplex PCR. Per the authors' processing: Nucleated cell counts per sample were estimated from amplification of reference gene primers within the assay. Sequence reads were collapsed and filtered to measure the absolute abundance of every unique TCRbeta CDR3 rearrangement. For each sample, productive Simpson clonality was calculated by taking the square root of Simpson's diversity index across productive rearrangements. TCRdb holds this immuneACCESS table with in-frame rearrangements only. Some clones are missing; in checked studies, unresolved V genes explain under half, and the rest has no known cause. For V, J and clone size, that table is used; D and trimming come from the DNA. The sample table records 150,000 to 200,000 clones; over 75% of these occur just once. Of the sample, around 24% is held by the ten largest clones.

The CDR3 goes from the cysteine to the phenylalanine over 15 residues. This entry keeps only the CDR3 DNA: 45 bases, framed from base 1. According to the germline V gene, CDR1 reads SGHTA and CDR2 reads FQGNSA. V drops 1 base and J drops 3 bases, leaving 13 bases in between. The receptor was derived from a woman in her 70s with acute or convalescent COVID-19. The sequenced sample was peripheral blood. This receptor chain uses TRBV7-2 and TRBJ2-7; matching of 5 bases hints at TRBD1 as the D gene. The nucleotide sequence is TGTGCCAGCAGCTTAGTAGGGGATTTGATCTACGAGCAGTACTTC. Its translation reads: CASSLVGDLIYEQYF.